The following is a TCR beta chain sequence with its context. This sample was taken from a study of blood T cells in healthy people across ages. Trimming took off 5 bases at V and 0 bases at J, with 21 bases between the two ends. The length of the CDR3 is 18 residues. Germline CDR1 is SGHRS and CDR2 is YFSETQ. Every sample gave at least 5 micrograms of total RNA when it was extracted. A J-beta primer mix and a sample-barcoded 5' primer were used in a second PCR of about 6 to 12 cycles. TCRdb fed the 5' RACE reads into MiXCR, producing one record per CDR3 protein. Of fewer than 1,200,000 distinct CDR3 sequences detected, less than 25% appear once; the ten largest clones hold about 0.72%. This same sample was also part of a study on T cells of mothers and their children.

V is TRBV5-1 and J is TRBJ2-4; no clear D gene. This TCR came from a girl aged 2 to 9 in good health. Source material: blood. CDR3 sequence reads: CASSANSFSALAKNIQYF. CDR3 coding DNA: TGCGCCAGCAGTGCCAACTCCTTCTCAGCCCTAGCCAAAAACATTCAGTACTTC.